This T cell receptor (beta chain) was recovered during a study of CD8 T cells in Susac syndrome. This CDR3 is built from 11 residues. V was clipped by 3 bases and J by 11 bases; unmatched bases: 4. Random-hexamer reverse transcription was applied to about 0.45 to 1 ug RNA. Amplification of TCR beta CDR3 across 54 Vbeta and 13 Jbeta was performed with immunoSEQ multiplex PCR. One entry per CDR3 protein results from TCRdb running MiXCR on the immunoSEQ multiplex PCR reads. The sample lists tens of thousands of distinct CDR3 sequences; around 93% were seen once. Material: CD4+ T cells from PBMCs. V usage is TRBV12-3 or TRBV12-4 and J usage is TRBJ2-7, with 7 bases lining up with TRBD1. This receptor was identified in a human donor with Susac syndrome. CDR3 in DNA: TGTGCCAGCAGTTTCGGACAGGATAAGTACTTC. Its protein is CASSFGQDKYF.